This T cell receptor (beta chain) is from a study of cytomegalovirus exposure and HLA in healthy donors. Study results and caveats: Several V segments, TRBV6-2 and TRBV6-3 among them, could not be told apart and were dropped. Presence/absence analyses assumed roughly uniform sequencing depth across donors, which may not hold. Productive rates of about 90% or about 30% were seen for most TCR beta V segments in an earlier analysis.

Everyone who donated was a healthy bone marrow donor. After removal of 5 bases from V and 6 bases from J, the junction contained 9 bases not matched to a gene. The CDR3 is 14 amino acids. From germline, CDR1 is SEHNR and CDR2 FQNEAQ (reference sequence). PCR was performed using 60 Vbeta and 13 Jbeta primers. Measured with immunoSEQ multiplex PCR; TCRdb has only the in-frame clones, and not every one. The repertoire holds about 160,000 clones, with about 79% as singletons. Details on this clone: Its antigen is not known.

Sequenced input: PBMCs. This chain joins TRBV7-9 and TRBJ2-7; 8 bases match TRBD1. This sequence was found in a man aged 50-59 years in good health and CMV-seropositive. DNA for the CDR3: TGTGCCAGCAGCGTACTTCCAGGGGGCGTCGAGCAGTACTTC. Translated: CASSVLPGGVEQYF.